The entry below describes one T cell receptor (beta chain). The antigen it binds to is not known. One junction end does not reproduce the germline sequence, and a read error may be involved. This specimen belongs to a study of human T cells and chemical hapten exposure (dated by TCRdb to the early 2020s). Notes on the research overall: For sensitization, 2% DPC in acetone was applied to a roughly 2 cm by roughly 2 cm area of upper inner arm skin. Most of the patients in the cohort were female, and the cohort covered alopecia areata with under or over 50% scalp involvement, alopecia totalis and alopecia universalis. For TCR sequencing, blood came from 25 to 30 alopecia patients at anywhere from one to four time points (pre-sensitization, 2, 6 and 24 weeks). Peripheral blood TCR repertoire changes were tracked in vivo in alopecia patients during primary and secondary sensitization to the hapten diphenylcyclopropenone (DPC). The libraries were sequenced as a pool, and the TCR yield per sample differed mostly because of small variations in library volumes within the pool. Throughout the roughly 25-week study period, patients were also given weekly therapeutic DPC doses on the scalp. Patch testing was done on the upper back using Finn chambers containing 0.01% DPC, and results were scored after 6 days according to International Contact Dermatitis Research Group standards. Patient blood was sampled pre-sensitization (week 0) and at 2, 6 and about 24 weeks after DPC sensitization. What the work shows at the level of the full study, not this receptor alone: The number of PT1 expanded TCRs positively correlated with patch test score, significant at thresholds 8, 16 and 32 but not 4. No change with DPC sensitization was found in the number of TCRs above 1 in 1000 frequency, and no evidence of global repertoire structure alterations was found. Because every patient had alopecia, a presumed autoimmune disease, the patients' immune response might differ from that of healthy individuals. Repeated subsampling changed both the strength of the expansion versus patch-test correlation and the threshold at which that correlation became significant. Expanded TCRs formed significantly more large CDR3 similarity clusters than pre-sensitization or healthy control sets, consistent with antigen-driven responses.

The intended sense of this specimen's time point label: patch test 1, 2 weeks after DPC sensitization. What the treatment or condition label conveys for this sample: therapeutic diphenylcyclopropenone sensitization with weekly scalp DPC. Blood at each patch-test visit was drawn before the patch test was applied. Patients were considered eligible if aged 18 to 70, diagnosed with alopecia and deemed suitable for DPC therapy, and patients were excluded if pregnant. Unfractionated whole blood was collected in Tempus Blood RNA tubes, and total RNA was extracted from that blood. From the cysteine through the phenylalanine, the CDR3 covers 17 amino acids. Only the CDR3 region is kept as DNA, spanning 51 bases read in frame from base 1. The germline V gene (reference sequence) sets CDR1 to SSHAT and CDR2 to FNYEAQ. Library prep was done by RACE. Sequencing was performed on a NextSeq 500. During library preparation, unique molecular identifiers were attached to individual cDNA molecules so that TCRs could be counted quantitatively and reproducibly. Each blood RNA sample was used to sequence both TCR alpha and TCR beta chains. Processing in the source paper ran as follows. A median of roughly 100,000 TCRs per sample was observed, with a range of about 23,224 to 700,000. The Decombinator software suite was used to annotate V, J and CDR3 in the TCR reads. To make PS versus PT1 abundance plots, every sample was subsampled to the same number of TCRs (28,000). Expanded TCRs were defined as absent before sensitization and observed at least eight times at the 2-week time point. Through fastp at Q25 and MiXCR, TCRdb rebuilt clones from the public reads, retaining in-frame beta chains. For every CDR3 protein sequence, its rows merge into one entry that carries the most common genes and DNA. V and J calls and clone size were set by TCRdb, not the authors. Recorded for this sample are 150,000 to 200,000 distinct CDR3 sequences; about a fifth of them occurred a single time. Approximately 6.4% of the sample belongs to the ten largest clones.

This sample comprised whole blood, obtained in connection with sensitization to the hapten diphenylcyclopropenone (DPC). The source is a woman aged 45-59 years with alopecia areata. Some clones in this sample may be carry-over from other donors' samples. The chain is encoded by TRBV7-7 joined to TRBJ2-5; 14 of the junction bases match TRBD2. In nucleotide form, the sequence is TGTGCTAGCAGTGGCACCGGGACTAGCGGGAGTCAGGAGACCCAGTACTTC. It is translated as CASSGTGTSGSQETQYF.